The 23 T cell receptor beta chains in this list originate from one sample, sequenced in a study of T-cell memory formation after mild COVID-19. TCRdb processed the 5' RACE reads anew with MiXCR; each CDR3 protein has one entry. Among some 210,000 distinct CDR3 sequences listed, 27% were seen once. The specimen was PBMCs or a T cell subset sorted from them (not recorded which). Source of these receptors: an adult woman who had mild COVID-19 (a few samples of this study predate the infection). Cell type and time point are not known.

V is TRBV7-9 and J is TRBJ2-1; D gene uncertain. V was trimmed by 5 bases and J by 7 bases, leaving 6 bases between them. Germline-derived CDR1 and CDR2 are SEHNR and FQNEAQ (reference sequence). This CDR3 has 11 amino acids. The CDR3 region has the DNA TGTGCCAGCAGCCCTCAGAATGAGCAGTTCTTC. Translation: CASSPQNEQFF.

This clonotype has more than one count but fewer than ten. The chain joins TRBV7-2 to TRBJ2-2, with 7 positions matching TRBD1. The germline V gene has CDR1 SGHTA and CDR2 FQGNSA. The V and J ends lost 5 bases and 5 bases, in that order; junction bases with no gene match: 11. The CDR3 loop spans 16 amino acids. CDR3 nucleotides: TGTGCCAGCAGCCCTGACAGGGTGGCAGGAACCGGGGAGCTGTTTTTT. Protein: CASSPDRVAGTGELFF.

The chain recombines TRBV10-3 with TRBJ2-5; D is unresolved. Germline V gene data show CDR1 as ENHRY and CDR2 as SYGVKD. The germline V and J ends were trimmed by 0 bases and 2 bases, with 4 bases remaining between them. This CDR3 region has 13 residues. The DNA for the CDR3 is TGTGCCATCAGTGAGTCAGCACAAGAGACCCAGTACTTC. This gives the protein CAISESAQETQYF.

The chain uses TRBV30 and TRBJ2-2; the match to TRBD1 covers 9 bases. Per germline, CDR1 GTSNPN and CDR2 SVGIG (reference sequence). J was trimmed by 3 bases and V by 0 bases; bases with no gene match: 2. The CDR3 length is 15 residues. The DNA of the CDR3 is TGTGCCTGGAGTGTAGGGACAGGGTACACCGGGGAGCTGTTTTTT. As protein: CAWSVGTGYTGELFF.

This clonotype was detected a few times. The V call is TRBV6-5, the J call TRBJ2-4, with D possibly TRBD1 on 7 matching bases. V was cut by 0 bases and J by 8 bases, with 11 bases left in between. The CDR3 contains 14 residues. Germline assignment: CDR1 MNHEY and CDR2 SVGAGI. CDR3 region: CASSYSQGGDIQYF. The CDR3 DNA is TGTGCCAGCAGTTACTCCCAGGGGGGTGACATTCAGTACTTC.

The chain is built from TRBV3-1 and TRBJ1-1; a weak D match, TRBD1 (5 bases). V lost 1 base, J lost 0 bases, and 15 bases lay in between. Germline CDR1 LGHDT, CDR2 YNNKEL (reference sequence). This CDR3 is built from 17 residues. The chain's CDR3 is CASSQGPGLPLNTEAFF. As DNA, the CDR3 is TGTGCCAGCAGCCAAGGGCCAGGGCTCCCCTTGAACACTGAAGCTTTCTTT.

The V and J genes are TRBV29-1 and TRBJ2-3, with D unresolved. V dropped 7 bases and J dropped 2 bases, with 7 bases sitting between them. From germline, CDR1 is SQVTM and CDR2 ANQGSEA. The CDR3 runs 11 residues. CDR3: CSAVPTDTQYF. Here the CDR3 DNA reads TGCAGCGCCGTACCCACAGATACGCAGTATTTT.

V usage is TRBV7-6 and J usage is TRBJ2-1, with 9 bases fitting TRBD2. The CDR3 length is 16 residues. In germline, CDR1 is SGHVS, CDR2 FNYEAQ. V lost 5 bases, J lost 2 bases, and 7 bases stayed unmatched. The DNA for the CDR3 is TGTGCCAGCAGCCCGCTGACTAGCGGTCCCTACAATGAGCAGTTCTTC. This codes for CASSPLTSGPYNEQFF.

CDR3 residues: CASRPSSGAYEQYF. CDR3 nucleotides: TGCGCCAGCAGACCCTCTAGCGGGGCCTACGAGCAGTACTTC. This rearrangement joins TRBV5-1 to TRBJ2-7; TRBD2 aligns across 9 bases. The junction had 5 bases not matched to a gene; V was cut back by 5 bases and J by 2 bases. Germline assignment: CDR1 SGHRS and CDR2 YFSETQ. The CDR3 has 14 amino acids.

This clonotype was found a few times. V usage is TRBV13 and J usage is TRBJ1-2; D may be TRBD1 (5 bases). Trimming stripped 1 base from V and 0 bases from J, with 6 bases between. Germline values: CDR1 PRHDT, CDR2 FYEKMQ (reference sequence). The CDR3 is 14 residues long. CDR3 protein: CASSLVRANYGYTF. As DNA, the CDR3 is TGTGCCAGCAGCTTAGTCAGGGCTAACTATGGCTACACCTTC.

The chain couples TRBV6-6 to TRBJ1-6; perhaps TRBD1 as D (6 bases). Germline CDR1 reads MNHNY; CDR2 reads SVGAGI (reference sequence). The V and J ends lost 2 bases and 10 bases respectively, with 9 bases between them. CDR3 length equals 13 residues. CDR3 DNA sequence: TGTGCCAGCAGTTACCTAGGGGGATCACCCCTCCACTTT. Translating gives CASSYLGGSPLHF.

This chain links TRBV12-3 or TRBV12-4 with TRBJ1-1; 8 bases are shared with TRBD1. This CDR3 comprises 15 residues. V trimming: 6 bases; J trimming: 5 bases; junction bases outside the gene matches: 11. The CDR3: CASRDEGRGRTEAFF. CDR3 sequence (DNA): TGTGCCAGCAGGGATGAGGGCAGGGGGCGGACTGAAGCTTTCTTT.

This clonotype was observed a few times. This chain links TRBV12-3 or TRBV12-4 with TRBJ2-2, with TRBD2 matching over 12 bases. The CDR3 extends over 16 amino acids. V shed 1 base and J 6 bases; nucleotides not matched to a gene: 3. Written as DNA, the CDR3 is TGTGCCAGCAGTTTAGGACTAGCGGGAGTATCCGGGGAGCTGTTTTTT. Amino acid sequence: CASSLGLAGVSGELFF.

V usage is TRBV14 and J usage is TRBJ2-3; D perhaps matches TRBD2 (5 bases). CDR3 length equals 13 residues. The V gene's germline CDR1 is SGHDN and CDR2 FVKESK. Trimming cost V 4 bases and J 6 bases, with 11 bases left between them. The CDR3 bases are TGTGCCAGCAGCCCCAAGGCGGGCGATACGCAGTATTTT. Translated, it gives CASSPKAGDTQYF.

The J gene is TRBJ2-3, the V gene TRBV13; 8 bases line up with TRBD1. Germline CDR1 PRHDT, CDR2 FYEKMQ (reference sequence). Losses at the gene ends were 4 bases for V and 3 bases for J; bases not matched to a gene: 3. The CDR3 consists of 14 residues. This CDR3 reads CASSSRTGTDTQYF. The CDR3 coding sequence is TGTGCCAGCAGCTCTAGGACAGGGACAGATACGCAGTATTTT.

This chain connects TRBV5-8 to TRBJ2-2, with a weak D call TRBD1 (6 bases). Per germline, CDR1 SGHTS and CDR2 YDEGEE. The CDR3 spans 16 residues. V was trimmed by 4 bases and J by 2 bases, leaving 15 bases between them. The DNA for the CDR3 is TGTGCCAGCAGCCCCGGTAGGGGGTCTAACACCGGGGAGCTGTTTTTT. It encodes CASSPGRGSNTGELFF.

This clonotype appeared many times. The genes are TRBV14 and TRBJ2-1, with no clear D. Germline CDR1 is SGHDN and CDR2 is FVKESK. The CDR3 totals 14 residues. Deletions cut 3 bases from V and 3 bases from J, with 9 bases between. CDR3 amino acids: CASSQGTSYNEQFF. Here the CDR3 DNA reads TGTGCCAGCAGCCAGGGAACGAGCTACAATGAGCAGTTCTTC. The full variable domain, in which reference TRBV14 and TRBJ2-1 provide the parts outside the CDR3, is EAGVTQFPSHSVIEKGQTVTLRCDPISGHDNLYWYRRVMGKEIKFLLHFVKESKQDESGMPNNRFLAERTGGTYSTLKVQPAELEDSGVYFCASSQGTSYNEQFFGPGTRLTVL.

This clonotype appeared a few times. CDR3 sequence (DNA): TGTGCCAGCAGCCAAGGGACTAGAGGGATTGGGCAGTACTTC. It codes for CASSQGTRGIGQYF. This rearrangement joins TRBV4-2 to TRBJ2-7, with 7 bases matching TRBD2. Germline V lookup: CDR1 LGHNA, CDR2 YNFKEQ. Losses at the gene ends were 1 base for V and 9 bases for J; bases not matched to a gene: 9. The CDR3 is 14 residues long.

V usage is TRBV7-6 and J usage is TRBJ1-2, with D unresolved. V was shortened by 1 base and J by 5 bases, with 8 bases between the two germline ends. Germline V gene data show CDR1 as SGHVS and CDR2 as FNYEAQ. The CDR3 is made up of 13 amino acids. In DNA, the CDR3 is TGTGCCAGCAGCTTAGGAGAGGGTTATGGCTACACCTTC. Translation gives CASSLGEGYGYTF.

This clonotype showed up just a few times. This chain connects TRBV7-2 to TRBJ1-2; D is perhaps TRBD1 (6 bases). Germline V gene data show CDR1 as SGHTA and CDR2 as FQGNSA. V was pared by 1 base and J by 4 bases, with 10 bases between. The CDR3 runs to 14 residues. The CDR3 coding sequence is TGTGCCAGCAGCTTAGATGGGGGGCCCTATGGCTACACCTTC. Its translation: CASSLDGGPYGYTF.

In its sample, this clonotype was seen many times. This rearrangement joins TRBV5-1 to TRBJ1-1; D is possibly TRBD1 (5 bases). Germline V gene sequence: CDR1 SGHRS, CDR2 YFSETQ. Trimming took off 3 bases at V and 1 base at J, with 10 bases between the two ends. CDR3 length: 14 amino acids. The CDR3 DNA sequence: TGCGCCAGCAGCTCCGGGACTGGGAACACTGAAGCTTTCTTT. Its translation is CASSSGTGNTEAFF. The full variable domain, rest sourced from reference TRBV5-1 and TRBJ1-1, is KAGVTQTPRYLIKTRGQQVTLSCSPISGHRSVSWYQQTPGQGLQFLFEYFSETQRNKGNFPGRFSGRQFSNSRSEMNVSTLELGDSALYLCASSSGTGNTEAFFGQGTRLTVV.

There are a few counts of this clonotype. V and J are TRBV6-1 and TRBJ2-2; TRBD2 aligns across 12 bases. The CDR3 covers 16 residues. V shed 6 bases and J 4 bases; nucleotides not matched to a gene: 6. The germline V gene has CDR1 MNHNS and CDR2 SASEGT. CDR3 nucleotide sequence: TGTGCCAGCAGGTTTTCTAGCGGGAGGGGCACCGGGGAGCTGTTTTTT. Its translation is CASRFSSGRGTGELFF.

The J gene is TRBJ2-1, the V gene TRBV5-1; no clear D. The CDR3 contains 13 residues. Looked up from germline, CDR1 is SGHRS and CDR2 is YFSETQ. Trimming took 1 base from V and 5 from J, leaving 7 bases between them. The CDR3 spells CASSLYINNEQFF. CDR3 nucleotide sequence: TGCGCCAGCAGCTTGTACATAAACAATGAGCAGTTCTTC.